One sample yielded the 18 T cell receptor beta chains listed below, sequenced in a study of vaccination effects on CD4 cells after COVID-19. These receptors are not linked to any known antigen. ViraFEST used viral peptide pools to expand antigen-specific CD4+ T cells before sequencing. CD4+ T cell isolation took place after nine to eleven days of culture. Either the BNT162b2 or mRNA-1273 vaccine was given to participants in two doses. TCRdb's copy holds only in-frame clones and misses some; the assay was immunoSEQ multiplex PCR. The sample lists about 16,000 clones; about 70% were seen once. The source was CD4+ T cells from PBMCs cultured with SARS-CoV-2 spike peptides, collected after COVID-19 vaccination. These receptors were collected from a human donor who received a COVID-19 vaccine.

This clone has just a few counts. DNA of the CDR3: TGTGCCAGCAGCCTGGCAGGGGAATGGGGCTCGTACAATGAGCAGTTCTTC. It specifies CASSLAGEWGSYNEQFF. This chain connects TRBV21-1 to TRBJ2-1; the table calls TRBD1, which could not be checked here. TRBV21-1 is an annotated pseudogene. The CDR3 sequence is 17 residues long.

The V gene is TRBV5-4, the J gene TRBJ2-3; D is possibly TRBD2 (6 bases). Deletions cut 7 bases from V and 1 base from J, with 19 bases between. The germline gives CDR1 SGHNT, CDR2 YYREEE (reference sequence). This CDR3 region has 16 residues. The CDR3 bases are TGTGCCAGCCGACTCGAGGTCCAGCGGGGCACAGATACGCAGTATTTT. Protein: CASRLEVQRGTDTQYF.

The chain joins TRBV4-2 to TRBJ1-1; 8 bases are shared with TRBD1. Germline V gene sequence: CDR1 LGHNA, CDR2 YNFKEQ. The CDR3 consists of 17 residues. J was trimmed by 2 bases and V by 0 bases; bases with no gene match: 8. CDR3 sequence reads: CASSQELEDRVNTEAFF. The CDR3 DNA sequence: TGTGCCAGCAGCCAAGAGTTGGAGGACAGGGTAAACACTGAAGCTTTCTTT.

In its sample, this clone was seen a few times. This sequence joins TRBV7-9 and TRBJ1-2; D possibly corresponds to TRBD1 (6 bases). CDR1 and CDR2 (germline): SEHNR, FQNEAQ (reference sequence). CDR3 length equals 15 residues. Trimming shortened V by 2 bases and J by 4 bases, and 14 bases separated the two germline ends. CDR3 sequence: CASSLNSRGAYGYTF. For the CDR3, the DNA is TGTGCCAGCAGCTTAAATTCCCGGGGGGCCTATGGCTACACCTTC.

J is TRBJ2-3 and V is TRBV4-1, with 13 positions matching TRBD2. CDR1 is MGHRA and CDR2 is YSYEKL in the germline V gene. There are 17 residues in the CDR3. With 4 bases clipped from V and 7 bases from J, the junction kept 11 bases outside the gene matches. Here the CDR3 reads CASSPNLLAGGPHTQYF. CDR3 bases: TGCGCCAGCAGCCCGAACCTACTAGCGGGAGGGCCCCATACGCAGTATTTT.

The chain combines TRBV19 with TRBJ1-6, with 7 bases identical to TRBD1. The J segment lost 5 bases and the V segment lost 9 bases, leaving 7 bases of the junction unmatched. The CDR3 length is 14 residues. CDR1 and CDR2 from the germline V gene are LNHDA and SQIVND (reference sequence). In nucleotides, the CDR3 is TGTGCCAGAAAACCGGGACAGCATAATTCACCCCTCCACTTT. Amino acids: CARKPGQHNSPLHF.

The chain is built from TRBV5-1 and TRBJ2-1, with 8 positions matching TRBD2. Trimming cost V 2 bases and J 7 bases; bases outside gene matches: 5. The CDR3 has 14 residues. Germline CDR1 reads SGHRS; CDR2 reads YFSETQ. CDR3 residues: CASSLAGVRNEQFF. The CDR3 region has the DNA TGCGCCAGCAGCTTAGCGGGAGTTCGTAATGAGCAGTTCTTC.

This clone was counted a few times. The rearrangement joins TRBV5-4 to TRBJ2-7, with D perhaps being TRBD1 or TRBD2 (6 bases each). CDR3 size: 16 residues. Deletions cut 5 bases from V and 3 bases from J, with 21 bases between. Germline loops: CDR1 SGHNT, CDR2 YYREEE (reference sequence). The CDR3 spells CASSSGGGFSSYEQYF. The CDR3 nucleotides are TGTGCCAGCAGTTCAGGAGGGGGGTTTTCTAGCTACGAGCAGTACTTC.

This sequence joins TRBV27 and TRBJ2-5; 9 bases agree with TRBD1. This CDR3 comprises 14 residues. V was clipped by 4 bases and J by 4 bases; unmatched bases: 4. Germline lookup yields CDR1 MNHEY and CDR2 SMNVEV (reference sequence). DNA for the CDR3: TGTGCCAGCAGTTCCCGGACAGGGGCAGAGACCCAGTACTTC. Amino acid sequence: CASSSRTGAETQYF.

This clone was seen a few times. The CDR3 nucleotides are TGTGCCAGCAGTGACAGGGTCAACTATGGCTACACCTTC. This translates into CASSDRVNYGYTF. V is TRBV27 and J is TRBJ1-2, with 7 bases lining up with TRBD1. Looked up from germline, CDR1 is MNHEY and CDR2 is SMNVEV (reference sequence). There are 13 residues in the CDR3. With V trimmed by 5 bases and J by 2 bases, 2 bases remained unmatched.

This sequence joins TRBV19 and TRBJ1-4, with 7 bases matching TRBD1. CDR3 length equals 16 residues. With V trimmed by 6 bases and J by 5 bases, 12 bases remained unmatched. CDR1 is LNHDA, CDR2 SQIVND, per germline (reference sequence). The CDR3 here is CASSSPPGGRNEKLFF. In DNA form, the CDR3 reads TGTGCCAGTAGCAGTCCACCAGGGGGAAGAAATGAAAAACTGTTTTTT.

The chain uses TRBV9 and TRBJ2-1; D is ambiguous. V shed 6 bases and J shed 2 bases, with 15 bases lying between them. Germline V gene sequence: CDR1 SGDLS, CDR2 YYNGEE. The CDR3 is 15 amino acids. The CDR3 sequence: CASTYRDAPYNEQFF. The CDR3 DNA is TGTGCCAGCACCTACCGAGACGCTCCCTACAATGAGCAGTTCTTC.

This chain connects TRBV9 to TRBJ1-3; 7 bases match TRBD1. J was trimmed by 2 bases and V by 4 bases; bases with no gene match: 9. The CDR3 totals 16 residues. The germline V gene encodes CDR1 SGDLS and CDR2 YYNGEE. DNA for the CDR3: TGTGCCAGCAGCCTCTCAGGGGGGGAACCTGGAAACACCATATATTTT. Translated: CASSLSGGEPGNTIYF.

J is TRBJ2-1 and V is TRBV5-1; D is perhaps TRBD1 or TRBD2 (6 bases each). V lost 5 bases to trimming and J lost 7 bases, with 13 bases between them. The CDR3 spans 13 residues. The germline V gene encodes CDR1 SGHRS and CDR2 YFSETQ. CDR3 region: CASRSGAGNEQFF. CDR3 nucleotides: TGCGCCAGCAGGTCGGGGGCGGGGAATGAGCAGTTCTTC.

The rearrangement joins TRBV5-8 to TRBJ1-1; 8 bases match TRBD1. V shed 0 bases, J shed 5 bases, and the junction held 12 bases outside the gene matches. This CDR3 is 17 amino acids long. CDR1 SGHTS and CDR2 YDEGEE come from the germline V gene. CDR3 residues: CASSLDRGGQGPTEAFF. For the CDR3, the DNA is TGTGCCAGCAGCTTGGATCGGGGAGGACAGGGACCGACTGAAGCTTTCTTT.

This rearrangement joins TRBV28 to TRBJ1-2; D perhaps matches TRBD1 (6 bases). This CDR3 has 17 amino acids. Germline values: CDR1 MDHEN, CDR2 SYDVKM. V lost 8 bases and J lost 0, with 22 bases in between. The CDR3 DNA sequence: TGTGCCAGCGGCCAAGGGGGGGAGGGGGGATCTAACTATGGCTACACCTTC. This encodes CASGQGGEGGSNYGYTF.

There are a few counts of this clone. The genes are TRBV7-3 and TRBJ2-2; a possible D gene is TRBD1 (7 bases). The V end lost 2 bases, the J end lost 7 bases, and 17 bases lay between the germline ends. Germline-derived CDR1 and CDR2 are SGHTA and FQGTGA. The CDR3 loop spans 16 amino acids. CDR3 sequence: CASSLGGGAPGGELFF. The CDR3 DNA is TGTGCCAGCAGCTTAGGAGGGGGCGCCCCGGGCGGGGAGCTGTTTTTT.

This clone was counted only a few times. V and J are TRBV30 and TRBJ1-5; D is undetermined. V was trimmed by 0 bases and J by 6 bases, leaving 15 bases between them. The CDR3 sequence is 15 residues long. Per the germline V gene, CDR1 is GTSNPN and CDR2 is SVGIG (reference sequence). The CDR3 bases are TGTGCCTGGAGTGTACGATTGGGTGCTGGTCAGCCCCAGCATTTT. This encodes CAWSVRLGAGQPQHF.